Presented here are 9 T cell receptor beta chains from one specimen sequenced in a study of blood T cell repertoires in COVID-19 (dated by TCRdb to 2019 to 2021). The library was built by means of the immunoSEQ multiplex PCR assay. TCRdb provides this immuneACCESS table in a form limited to in-frame rearrangements. Some clones are lacking; in checked studies, under half of them reflect an unresolved V gene, and why the rest are absent is not known. The table for this sample lists approximately 400,000 clones; 81% of them were counted only once. In total, the top ten clones hold about 1% of the sample. Material for sequencing was peripheral blood. The source is a human donor with acute or convalescent COVID-19. The donor label of this sample is uncertain.

The chain links TRBV19 to TRBJ1-5; D is ambiguous. V lost 6 bases, J lost 2 bases, and 11 bases lay in between. Per germline, CDR1 LNHDA and CDR2 SQIVND (reference sequence). The CDR3 spans 14 residues. The CDR3 loop is CASRPQWGNQPQHF. The CDR3 nucleotides read TGTGCCAGTAGACCACAGTGGGGCAATCAGCCCCAGCATTTT. The variable domain in full, with the rest retrieved from reference TRBV19 and TRBJ1-5, is DGGITQSPKYLFRKEGQNVTLSCEQNLNHDAMYWYRQDPGQGLRLIYYSQIVNDFQKGDIAEGYSVSREKKESFPLTVTSAQKNPTAFYLCASRPQWGNQPQHFGDGTRLSIL.

This chain links TRBV11-2 with TRBJ1-6, with 7 bases identical to TRBD1. The CDR3 has 14 amino acids. The trim removed 6 bases at V and 10 bases at J, leaving 9 bases unmatched. CDR1 SGHAT and CDR2 FQNNGV come from the germline V gene. Written as DNA, the CDR3 is TGTGCCAGCAGGAAAGACAGGGTACGGTCACCCCTCCACTTT. This translates into CASRKDRVRSPLHF.

This chain links TRBV2 with TRBJ2-7; a possible D gene is TRBD2 (6 bases). This CDR3 contains 16 residues. Looked up from germline, CDR1 is SNHLY and CDR2 is FYNNEI. V dropped 8 bases and J dropped 4 bases, with 24 bases sitting between them. CDR3 nucleotide sequence: TGTGCCAGCTTCCATCTTAGCGGAGGCCGGGATTACGAGCAGTACTTC. Its protein product is CASFHLSGGRDYEQYF.

The rearrangement links TRBV24-1 to TRBJ2-1; D is undetermined. CDR3 length equals 13 residues. V gave up 3 bases and J gave up 5 bases, with 7 bases separating them. Germline CDR1 KGHDR, CDR2 SFDVKD. The CDR3 here is CATSDPPDNEQFF. The CDR3 DNA reads TGTGCCACCAGTGATCCCCCGGACAATGAGCAGTTCTTC.

The chain links TRBV19 to TRBJ1-2; D remains unclear. Trimming left V 4 bases short and J 3 bases short, with 12 bases between. Germline CDR1 and CDR2: LNHDA and SQIVND (reference sequence). The CDR3 has 14 amino acids. The CDR3 nucleotides are TGTGCCAGTAGTACCCGGTGGGCAGACTATGGCTACACCTTC. Translating gives CASSTRWADYGYTF. Variable domain in full (rest from reference TRBV19 and TRBJ1-2): DGGITQSPKYLFRKEGQNVTLSCEQNLNHDAMYWYRQDPGQGLRLIYYSQIVNDFQKGDIAEGYSVSREKKESFPLTVTSAQKNPTAFYLCASSTRWADYGYTFGSGTRLTVV.

V is TRBV5-5 and J is TRBJ2-7, with 8 bases lining up with TRBD1. Germline V gives CDR1 SGHKS, CDR2 YYEKEE (reference sequence). V shed 2 bases, J shed 3 bases, and the junction held 4 bases outside the gene matches. This CDR3 comprises 14 residues. The CDR3 protein is CASSFYDRGYEQYF. CDR3 coding DNA: TGTGCCAGCAGCTTCTATGACAGGGGCTACGAGCAGTACTTC.

This clone has more than one count but fewer than ten. The J gene is TRBJ2-1, the V gene TRBV5-6; D is perhaps TRBD1 (7 bases). The V gene's germline CDR1 is SGHDT and CDR2 YYEEEE. The ends were cut back, 0 bases at V and 9 bases at J, with 13 bases in the middle. CDR3 length: 14 residues. CDR3 nucleotide sequence: TGTGCCAGCAGCTTGGCCGACAGGGAGGCTGAGCAGTTCTTC. It yields the protein CASSLADREAEQFF.

This chain connects TRBV19 to TRBJ1-1; 8 bases are shared with TRBD1. The CDR3 consists of 12 residues. CDR1 and CDR2 (germline): LNHDA, SQIVND (reference sequence). Losses at the gene ends were 4 bases for V and 13 bases for J; bases not matched to a gene: 8. CDR3 DNA: TGTGCCAGTAGTACAGGGGGCGTTCTGGGTTTCTTT. It yields the protein CASSTGGVLGFF.

The J gene is TRBJ2-3, the V gene TRBV5-1; no clear D gene. The germline V and J ends were trimmed by 8 bases and 3 bases, with 16 bases remaining between them. Germline V CDR1 and CDR2: SGHRS, YFSETQ. The CDR3 length is 14 residues. CDR3 loop: CARQSGIPTDTQYF. The CDR3, as DNA: TGCGCCAGACAATCAGGAATCCCTACAGATACGCAGTATTTT.